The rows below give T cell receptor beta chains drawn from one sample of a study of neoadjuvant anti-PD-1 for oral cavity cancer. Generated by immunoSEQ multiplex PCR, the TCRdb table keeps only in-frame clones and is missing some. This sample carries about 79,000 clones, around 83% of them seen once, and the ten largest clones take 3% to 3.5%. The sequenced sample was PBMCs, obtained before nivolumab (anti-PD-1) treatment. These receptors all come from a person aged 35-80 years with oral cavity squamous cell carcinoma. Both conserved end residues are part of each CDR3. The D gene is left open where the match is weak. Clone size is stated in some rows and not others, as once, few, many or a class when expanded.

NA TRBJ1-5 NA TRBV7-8 CASSLVRGQSNQPQHF TGTGCCAGCAGCTTAGTCCGGGGGCAGAGCAATCAGCCCCAGCATTTT
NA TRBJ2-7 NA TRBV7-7 CASSLFQGYEQYF TGTGCTAGCAGCTTATTCCAAGGCTACGAGCAGTACTTC
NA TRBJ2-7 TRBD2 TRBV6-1 CASRGGVASPYEQYF TGTGCCAGCAGGGGAGGGGTCGCTAGCCCTTACGAGCAGTACTTC
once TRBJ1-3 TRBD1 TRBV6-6 CASSYLQGAGGNTIYF TGTGCCAGCAGTTACTTACAGGGGGCAGGCGGAAACACCATATATTTT
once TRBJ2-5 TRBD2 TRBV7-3 CASSRTSGAQETQYF TGTGCCAGCAGCCGTACTAGCGGAGCCCAAGAGACCCAGTACTTC
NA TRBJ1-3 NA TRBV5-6 CASSFGSQLSGNTIYF TGTGCCAGCAGCTTTGGGTCCCAGCTCTCTGGAAACACCATATATTTT
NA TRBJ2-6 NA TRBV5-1 CASSSRQDVLTF TGCGCCAGCAGCTCCCGACAGGACGTCCTGACTTTC
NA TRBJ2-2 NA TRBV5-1 CASSIPRPPAAGELFF TGCGCCAGCAGCATCCCCCGGCCCCCGGCGGCCGGGGAGCTGTTTTTT
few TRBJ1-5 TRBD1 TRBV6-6 CASRDRTGRSNQPQHF TGTGCCAGCAGGGACCGGACAGGACGATCCAATCAGCCCCAGCATTTT
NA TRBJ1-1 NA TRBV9 CASSTRTDNTEAFF TGTGCCAGCAGCACAAGGACAGATAACACTGAAGCTTTCTTT
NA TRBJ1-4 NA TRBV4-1 CASQPGRNEKLFF TGCGCCAGCCAGCCGGGGAGGAATGAAAAACTGTTTTTT
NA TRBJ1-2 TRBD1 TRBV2 CASCLEWIGGMDGYTF TGTGCCAGCTGCTTAGAGTGGATAGGGGGCATGGATGGCTACACCTTC
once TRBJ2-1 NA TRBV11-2 CASSRYNEQFF TGTGCCAGCAGCAGATACAATGAGCAGTTCTTC
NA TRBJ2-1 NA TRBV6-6 CASSYPGTEHCFF TGTGCCAGCAGTTACCCGGGGACCGAACATTGTTTCTTC
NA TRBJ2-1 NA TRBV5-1 CASRRSLGSDEQFF TGCGCCAGCCGACGCAGCCTGGGATCGGATGAGCAGTTCTTC
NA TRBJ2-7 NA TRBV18 CASSPPSKASYEQYF TGTGCCAGCTCACCACCGTCGAAGGCATCCTACGAGCAGTACTTC
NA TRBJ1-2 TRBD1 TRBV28 CASRAGGNNYGYTF TGTGCCAGCAGGGCAGGGGGTAATAACTATGGCTACACCTTC
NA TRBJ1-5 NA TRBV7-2 CASSLALDQPQHF TGTGCCAGCAGCTTAGCGTTGGATCAGCCCCAGCATTTT
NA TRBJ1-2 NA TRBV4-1 CASSQGQGRGLDNYGYTF TGCGCCAGCAGCCAAGGCCAAGGGCGGGGATTGGATAACTATGGCTACACCTTC
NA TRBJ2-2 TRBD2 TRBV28 CASNSGSYTGELFF TGTGCCAGCAATAGCGGGAGTTACACCGGGGAGCTGTTTTTT
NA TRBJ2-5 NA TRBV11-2 CASRRIAAQETQYF TGTGCCAGCAGACGAATAGCGGCCCAAGAGACCCAGTACTTC
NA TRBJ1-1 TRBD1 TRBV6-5 CASRRGQKNTEAFF TGTGCCAGCAGACGGGGACAGAAGAACACTGAAGCTTTCTTT
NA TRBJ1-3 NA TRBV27 CASKGDRNTIYF TGTGCCAGCAAGGGGGATCGCAACACCATATATTTT
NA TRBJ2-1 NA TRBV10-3 CAIAGLNEQFF TGTGCCATCGCGGGATTAAATGAGCAGTTCTTC
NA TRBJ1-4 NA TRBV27 CASSLWGRDATNEKLFF TGTGCCAGCAGTTTATGGGGGAGGGACGCAACTAATGAAAAACTGTTTTTT
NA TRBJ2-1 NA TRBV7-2 CASSLRYQVFF TGTGCCAGCAGCCTCAGGTACCAAGTGTTCTTC
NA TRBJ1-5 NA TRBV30 CAWSYGGGSNQPQHF TGTGCCTGGAGCTACGGGGGGGGTAGCAATCAGCCCCAGCATTTT
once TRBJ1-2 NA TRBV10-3 CAIRSGGQVYGYTF TGTGCCATCAGGTCTGGGGGGCAAGTCTATGGCTACACCTTC